This T cell receptor beta chain was sequenced in a study of blood T cell repertoires in COVID-19. Study in general: Sample material is recorded as cDNA or gDNA derived from T cells, B-cell-depleted T cells, or PBMCs.

Source study methods: Amplification of reference gene primers provided the estimated nucleated cell counts. TCRdb keeps only in-frame clones here, not all; method: immunoSEQ multiplex PCR. V and J calls and clone size come straight from that table; D and trimming were deduced from the DNA. The top ten hold roughly 6.8% of the sample, which has about 300,000 clones, approximately 92% seen once. The CDR3 spans 15 residues. The V and J ends lost 3 bases and 3 bases respectively, with 9 bases between them. Germline CDR1 and CDR2: MNHEY and SVGAGI. The clonotype comes from a woman younger than 45 with COVID-19, enrolled during active disease. Source material: peripheral blood. V is TRBV6-5 and J is TRBJ1-6; no definite D call. CDR3 coding DNA: TGTGCCAGCAGTTATGGAGGGAGCTATAATTCACCCCTCCACTTT. Translation: CASSYGGSYNSPLHF.